These 10 T cell receptor beta chains were sequenced from one sample in a study of blood T cell repertoires in COVID-19. The table came from immunoSEQ multiplex PCR; TCRdb's copy has only in-frame clones and leaves some out. The sample records about 400,000 clones, 70% to 90% being singletons. Sequencing was done on a sample of PBMCs or T cells enriched from blood (not recorded which). These TCRs come from a woman aged 18-29 years with acute COVID-19.

The chain couples TRBV12-5 to TRBJ1-2; 7 bases fit TRBD1. V shed 0 bases and J 5 bases; nucleotides not matched to a gene: 6. Germline V gene data show CDR1 as LGHNT and CDR2 as FRNRAP. This CDR3 has 15 amino acids. The CDR3 sequence: CASGLVPMTGYGYTF. The CDR3 coding sequence is TGTGCTAGTGGTTTGGTACCAATGACAGGGTATGGCTACACCTTC.

The chain is built from TRBV2 and TRBJ1-6; D gene ambiguous. The length of the CDR3 is 16 residues. The germline gives CDR1 SNHLY, CDR2 FYNNEI. V lost 6 bases and J 4 bases, leaving 16 bases between the germline ends. In DNA form, the CDR3 reads TGTGCCAGCAGGGCCCCTTTGGCAGAATATAATTCACCCCTCCACTTT. This codes for CASRAPLAEYNSPLHF.

This clone showed up just once. The J gene is TRBJ2-5, the V gene TRBV11-2; perhaps TRBD2 as D (6 bases). Germline CDR1 reads SGHAT; CDR2 reads FQNNGV. The CDR3 is 14 amino acids. V was pared by 6 bases and J by 4 bases, with 15 bases between. The CDR3 reads CASSSRDLRETQYF. Written as DNA, the CDR3 is TGTGCCAGCAGTTCCCGGGACTTGAGAGAGACCCAGTACTTC.

V usage is TRBV10-1 and J usage is TRBJ2-7, with 8 bases fitting TRBD2. The CDR3 extends over 15 amino acids. Germline CDR1 WNHNN, CDR2 SYGVQD (reference sequence). The V segment lost 5 bases and the J segment 3 bases; nucleotides outside the gene matches: 9. The chain's CDR3 is CASSPTSGKFYEQYF. The CDR3 DNA follows: TGCGCCAGCAGTCCTACTAGCGGAAAATTCTACGAGCAGTACTTC.

A single count supports this clone. The chain has TRBV5-4 and TRBJ2-3; a weak D match, TRBD2 (6 bases). CDR1 is SGHNT, CDR2 YYREEE, per germline (reference sequence). Trimming shortened V by 4 bases and J by 2 bases, and 17 bases separated the two germline ends. CDR3 length: 16 amino acids. The CDR3 nucleotides are TGTGCCAGCAGCCTTCCTGGGGGGATCCTCACAGATACGCAGTATTTT. Translating it yields CASSLPGGILTDTQYF.

This chain links TRBV4-2 with TRBJ2-1; 8 bases fit TRBD2. With 1 base clipped from V and 4 bases from J, the junction kept 15 bases outside the gene matches. The CDR3 is made up of 19 amino acids. Germline CDR1 and CDR2: LGHNA and YNFKEQ. DNA of the CDR3: TGTGCCAGCAGCCAAGGAGGCGGGGGGCCCCATCCTTCATACAATGAGCAGTTCTTC. Translating it yields CASSQGGGGPHPSYNEQFF.

The rearrangement links TRBV20-1 to TRBJ2-7, with a tentative D call TRBD1 (6 bases). The CDR3 length is 11 residues. Germline V gene data show CDR1 as DFQATT and CDR2 as SNEGSKA (reference sequence). V was shortened by 4 bases and J by 6 bases, with 10 bases between the two germline ends. The CDR3 reads CSANREGEQYF. The CDR3 DNA sequence: TGCAGTGCTAACAGGGAAGGCGAGCAGTACTTC.

The rearrangement links TRBV3-1 (or the pseudogene TRBV3-2) to TRBJ1-3, with D tentatively TRBD1 (6 bases). The germline V and J ends were trimmed by 1 base and 0 bases, with 7 bases remaining between them. Germline V gene data show CDR1 as LGHDT and CDR2 as YNNKEL (reference sequence). The CDR3 is 15 amino acids. CDR3 loop: CASSQGTVSGNTIYF. CDR3 sequence (DNA): TGTGCCAGCAGCCAAGGGACAGTCTCTGGAAACACCATATATTTT.

This clone was counted a single time. J is TRBJ1-2 and V is TRBV4-1; the match to TRBD1 covers 9 bases. Germline values: CDR1 MGHRA, CDR2 YSYEKL. V trimming: 0 bases; J trimming: 6 bases; junction bases outside the gene matches: 5. The CDR3 loop spans 15 amino acids. The CDR3 region is CASSQEGRTGDGYTF. DNA of the CDR3: TGCGCCAGCAGCCAAGAAGGACGGACAGGGGATGGCTACACCTTC.

The chain employs TRBV2 and TRBJ1-5; TRBD1 is a possible D gene (5 bases). Between the trimmed V and J ends, which lost 6 bases and 7 bases, there was a span of 13 bases. The CDR3 has 13 amino acids. The germline gives CDR1 SNHLY, CDR2 FYNNEI. CDR3 coding DNA: TGTGCCAGCAGGATTCGGGGGGACCAGCCCCAGCATTTT. This translates into CASRIRGDQPQHF. The entire variable domain, with the rest obtained from reference TRBV2 and TRBJ1-5, is as follows: EPEVTQTPSHQVTQMGQEVILRCVPISNHLYFYWYRQILGQKVEFLVSFYNNEISEKSEIFDDQFSVERPDGSNFTLKIRSTKLEDSAMYFCASRIRGDQPQHFGDGTRLSIL.